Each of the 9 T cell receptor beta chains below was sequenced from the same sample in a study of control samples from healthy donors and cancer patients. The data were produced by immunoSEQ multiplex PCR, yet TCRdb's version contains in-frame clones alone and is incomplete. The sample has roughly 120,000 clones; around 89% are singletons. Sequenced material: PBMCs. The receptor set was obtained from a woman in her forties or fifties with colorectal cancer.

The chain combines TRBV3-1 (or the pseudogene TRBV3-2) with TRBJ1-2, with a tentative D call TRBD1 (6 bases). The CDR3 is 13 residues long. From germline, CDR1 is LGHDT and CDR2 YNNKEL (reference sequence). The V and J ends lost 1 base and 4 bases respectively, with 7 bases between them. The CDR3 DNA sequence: TGTGCCAGCAGCCAAGGGACAGCCTATGGCTACACCTTC. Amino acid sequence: CASSQGTAYGYTF.

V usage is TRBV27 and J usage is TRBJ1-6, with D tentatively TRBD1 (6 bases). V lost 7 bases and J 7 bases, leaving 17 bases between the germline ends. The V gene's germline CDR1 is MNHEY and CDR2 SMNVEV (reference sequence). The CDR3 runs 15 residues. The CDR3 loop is CASTSARGMNSPLHF. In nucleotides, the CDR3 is TGTGCCAGCACCTCAGCGAGGGGGATGAATTCACCCCTCCACTTT.

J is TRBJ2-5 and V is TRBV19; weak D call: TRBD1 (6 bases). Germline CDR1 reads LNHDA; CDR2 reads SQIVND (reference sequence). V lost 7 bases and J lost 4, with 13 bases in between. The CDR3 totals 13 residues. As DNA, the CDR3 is TGTGCCAGTATCGACAGGTATGGAGAGACCCAGTACTTC. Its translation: CASIDRYGETQYF.

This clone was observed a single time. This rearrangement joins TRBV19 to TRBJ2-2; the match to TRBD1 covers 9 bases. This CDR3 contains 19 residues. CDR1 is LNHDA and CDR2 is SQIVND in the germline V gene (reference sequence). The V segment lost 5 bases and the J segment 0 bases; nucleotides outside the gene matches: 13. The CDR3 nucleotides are TGTGCCAGTAGTTTATCCGGGACAGGGCGGTTTGCGAACACCGGGGAGCTGTTTTTT. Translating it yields CASSLSGTGRFANTGELFF.

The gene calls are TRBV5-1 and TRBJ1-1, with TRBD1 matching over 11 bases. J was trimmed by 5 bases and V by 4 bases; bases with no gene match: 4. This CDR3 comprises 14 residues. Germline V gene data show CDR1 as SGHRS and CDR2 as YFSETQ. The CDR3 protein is CASSAGQGATEAFF. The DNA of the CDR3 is TGCGCCAGCAGCGCCGGACAGGGGGCAACTGAAGCTTTCTTT.

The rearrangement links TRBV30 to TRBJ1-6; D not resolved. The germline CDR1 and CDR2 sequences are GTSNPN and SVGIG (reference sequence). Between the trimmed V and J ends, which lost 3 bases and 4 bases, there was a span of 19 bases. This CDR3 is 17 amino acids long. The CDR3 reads CAWRVEIPARYNSPLHF. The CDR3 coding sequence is TGTGCCTGGAGGGTGGAAATCCCTGCCCGGTATAATTCACCCCTCCACTTT. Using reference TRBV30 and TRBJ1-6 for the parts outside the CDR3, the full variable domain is SQTIHQWPATLVQPVGSPLSLECTVEGTSNPNLYWYRQAAGRGLQLLFYSVGIGQISSEVPQNLSASRPQDRQFILSSKKLLLSDSGFYLCAWRVEIPARYNSPLHFGNGTRLTVT.

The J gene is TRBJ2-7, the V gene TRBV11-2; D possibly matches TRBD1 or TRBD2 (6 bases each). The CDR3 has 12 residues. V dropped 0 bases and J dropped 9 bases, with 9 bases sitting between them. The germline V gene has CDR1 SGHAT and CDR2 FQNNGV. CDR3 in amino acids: CASSLDRGPQYF. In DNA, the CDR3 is TGTGCCAGCAGCTTAGATCGGGGGCCGCAGTACTTC.

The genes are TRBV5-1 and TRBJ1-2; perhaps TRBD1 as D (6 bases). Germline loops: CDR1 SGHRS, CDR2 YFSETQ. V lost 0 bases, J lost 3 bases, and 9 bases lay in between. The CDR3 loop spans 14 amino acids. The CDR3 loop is CASSLEQGHYGYTF. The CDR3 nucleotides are TGCGCCAGCAGCTTGGAACAGGGCCACTATGGCTACACCTTC.

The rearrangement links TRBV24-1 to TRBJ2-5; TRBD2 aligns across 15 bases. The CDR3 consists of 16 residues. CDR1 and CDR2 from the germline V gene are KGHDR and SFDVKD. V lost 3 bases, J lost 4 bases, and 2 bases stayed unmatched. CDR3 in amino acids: CATSDRTSGGAETQYF. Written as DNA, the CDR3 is TGTGCCACCAGTGATCGGACTAGCGGGGGGGCAGAGACCCAGTACTTC.